This entry is about one T cell receptor beta chain. The germline CDR1 and CDR2 sequences are SGHAT and FQDESV (reference sequence). The CDR3 has 13 amino acids. Trimming shortened V by 5 bases and J by 7 bases, and 14 bases separated the two germline ends. Repertoires were generated with immunoSEQ multiplex PCR, while TCRdb's copy carries only in-frame clones and drops some. The data contain roughly 35,000 clones, just over 85% of them singletons. These data belong to a study of T cell responses to AZD1222 COVID-19 vaccine. The source was peripheral blood, collected 28 days after the second AZD1222 dose. This receptor was taken from an adult who received the AZD1222 COVID-19 vaccine. The rearrangement joins TRBV11-1 to TRBJ1-2; possible D gene TRBD1, 6 bases. CDR3 DNA sequence: TGTGCCAGCAGCCCTATTCAGGGGACTGGCTACACCTTC. This gives the protein CASSPIQGTGYTF. Full variable domain (remainder filled in from reference TRBV11-1 and TRBJ1-2): EAEVAQSPRYKITEKSQAVAFWCDPISGHATLYWYRQILGQGPELLVQFQDESVVDDSQLPKDRFSAERLKGVDSTLKIQPAELGDSAMYLCASSPIQGTGYTFGSGTRLTVV.